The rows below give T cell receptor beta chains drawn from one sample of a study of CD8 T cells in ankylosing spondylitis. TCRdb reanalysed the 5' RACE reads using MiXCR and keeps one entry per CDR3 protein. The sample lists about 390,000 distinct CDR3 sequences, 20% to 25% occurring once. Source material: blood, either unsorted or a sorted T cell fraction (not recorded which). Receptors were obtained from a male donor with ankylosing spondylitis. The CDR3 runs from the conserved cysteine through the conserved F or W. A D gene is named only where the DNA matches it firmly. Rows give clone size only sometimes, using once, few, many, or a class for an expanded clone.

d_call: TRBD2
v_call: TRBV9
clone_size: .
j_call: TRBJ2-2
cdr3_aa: CASSVAGRESTGELFF
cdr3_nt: TGTGCCAGCAGCGTAGCTGGGCGGGAGAGCACCGGGGAGCTGTTTTTT

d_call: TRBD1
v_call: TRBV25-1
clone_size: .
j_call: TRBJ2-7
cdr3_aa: CASSERITGDYEQYF
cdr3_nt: TGTGCCAGCAGTGAGCGGATCACAGGGGACTACGAGCAGTACTTC

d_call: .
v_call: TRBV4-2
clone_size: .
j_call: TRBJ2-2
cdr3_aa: CASSQDRWNTGELFF
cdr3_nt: TGTGCCAGCAGCCAAGATAGGTGGAACACCGGGGAGCTGTTTTTT

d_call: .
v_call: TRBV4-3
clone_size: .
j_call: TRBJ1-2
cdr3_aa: CASSQVQGTLGGYTF
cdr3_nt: TGCGCCAGCAGCCAAGTACAGGGAACTTTGGGCGGCTACACCTTC

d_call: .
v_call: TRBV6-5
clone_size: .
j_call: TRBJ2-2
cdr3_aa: CASSYRLGGGSNTGELFF
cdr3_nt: TGTGCCAGCAGTTACCGCTTGGGAGGGGGATCGAACACCGGGGAGCTGTTTTTT

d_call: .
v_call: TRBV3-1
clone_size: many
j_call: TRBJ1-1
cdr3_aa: CASSLGGQQRMRAFF
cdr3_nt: TGTGCCAGCAGCTTAGGCGGGCAGCAAAGAATGAGAGCTTTCTTT

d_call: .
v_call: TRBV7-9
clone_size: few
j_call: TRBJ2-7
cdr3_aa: CASSRLGGRYEQYF
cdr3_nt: TGTGCCAGCAGTAGATTAGGCGGGCGGTACGAGCAGTACTTC

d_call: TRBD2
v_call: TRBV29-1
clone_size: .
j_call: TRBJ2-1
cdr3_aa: CSVTGLAGFNEQFF
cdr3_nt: TGCAGCGTGACGGGACTAGCGGGTTTCAATGAGCAGTTCTTC

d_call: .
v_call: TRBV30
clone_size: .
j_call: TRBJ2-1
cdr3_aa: CAWSVRGVEQFF
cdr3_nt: TGTGCCTGGAGTGTACGGGGAGTTGAGCAGTTCTTC

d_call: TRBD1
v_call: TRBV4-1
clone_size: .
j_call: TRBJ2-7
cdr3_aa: CASSQTGTANFEQYF
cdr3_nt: TGCGCCAGCAGCCAGACCGGGACAGCGAACTTCGAGCAGTACTTC

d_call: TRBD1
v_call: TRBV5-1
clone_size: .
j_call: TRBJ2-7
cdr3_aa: CASGQGDTYEQYF
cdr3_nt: TGCGCCAGCGGACAGGGGGACACCTACGAGCAGTACTTC

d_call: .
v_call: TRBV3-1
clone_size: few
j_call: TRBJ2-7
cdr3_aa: CASSQDVSSAHEQYF
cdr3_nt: TGTGCCAGCAGCCAAGACGTTTCTAGCGCCCACGAGCAGTACTTC

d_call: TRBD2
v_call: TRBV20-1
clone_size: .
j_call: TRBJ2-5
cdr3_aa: CSADTGTSGAGEETQYF
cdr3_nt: TGCAGTGCGGACACCGGGACTAGCGGGGCGGGTGAGGAGACCCAGTACTTC

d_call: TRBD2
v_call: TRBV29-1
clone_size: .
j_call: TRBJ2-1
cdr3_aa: CSVASGRSYNEQFF
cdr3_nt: TGCAGCGTGGCTAGCGGGAGGTCCTACAATGAGCAGTTCTTC

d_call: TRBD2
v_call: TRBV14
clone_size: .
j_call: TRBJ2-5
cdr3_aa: CASSGGSWLGEVSQYF
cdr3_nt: TGTGCCAGCAGCGGCGGGAGTTGGTTGGGGGAAGTATCCCAGTACTTC

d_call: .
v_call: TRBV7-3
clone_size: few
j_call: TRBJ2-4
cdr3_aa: CASSLEGGNIQYF
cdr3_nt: TGTGCCAGCAGCTTAGAGGGGGGTAACATTCAGTACTTC

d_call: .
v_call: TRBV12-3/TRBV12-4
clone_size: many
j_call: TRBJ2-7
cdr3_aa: CASSLELNRRYF
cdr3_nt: TGTGCCAGCAGTTTAGAATTGAACCGCCGGTACTTC

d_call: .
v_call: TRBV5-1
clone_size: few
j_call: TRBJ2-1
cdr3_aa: CASSLVTRSIANEQFF
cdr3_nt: TGCGCCAGCAGCTTGGTTACTAGGTCCATAGCCAATGAGCAGTTCTTC

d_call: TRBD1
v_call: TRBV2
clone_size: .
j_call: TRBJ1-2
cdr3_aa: CASWGQGYGYTF
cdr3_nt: TGTGCCAGCTGGGGACAGGGTTATGGCTACACCTTC

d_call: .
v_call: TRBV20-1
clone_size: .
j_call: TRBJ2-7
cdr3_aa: CSARDEGGGSYEQYF
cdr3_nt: TGCAGTGCTAGAGATGAGGGGGGAGGCTCCTACGAGCAGTACTTC

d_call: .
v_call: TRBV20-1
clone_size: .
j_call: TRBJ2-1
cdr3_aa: CSARLITGASGSYNEQFF
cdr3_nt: TGCAGTGCCCGTCTCATTACGGGAGCTAGTGGTTCCTACAATGAGCAGTTCTTC

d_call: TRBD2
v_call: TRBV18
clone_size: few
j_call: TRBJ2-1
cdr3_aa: CASSPKAGTSGRPRSSYNEQFF
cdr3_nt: TGTGCCAGCTCGCCGAAGGCCGGGACTAGCGGGAGGCCAAGGAGCTCCTACAATGAGCAGTTCTTC

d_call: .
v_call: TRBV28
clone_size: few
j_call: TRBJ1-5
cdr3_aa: CASSPPGISSNQPQHF
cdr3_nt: TGTGCCAGCAGCCCCCCAGGGATCTCGAGCAATCAGCCCCAGCATTTT

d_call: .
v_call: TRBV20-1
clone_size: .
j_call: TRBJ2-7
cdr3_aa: CSAQQPGRPHF
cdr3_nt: TGCAGTGCTCAACAACCGGGACGGCCTCACTTC

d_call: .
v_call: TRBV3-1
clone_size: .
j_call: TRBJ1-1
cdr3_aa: CASTHQRAGEAFF
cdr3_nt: TGTGCCAGCACCCATCAACGCGCTGGTGAAGCTTTCTTT

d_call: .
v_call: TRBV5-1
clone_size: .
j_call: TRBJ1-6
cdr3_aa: CASSGFEDSPLHF
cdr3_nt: TGCGCCAGCAGCGGATTTGAGGATTCACCCCTCCACTTT

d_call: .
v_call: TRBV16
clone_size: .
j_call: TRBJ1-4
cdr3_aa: CASSQIDSREKLFF
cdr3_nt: TGTGCCAGCAGCCAAATCGACAGTCGGGAAAAACTGTTTTTT

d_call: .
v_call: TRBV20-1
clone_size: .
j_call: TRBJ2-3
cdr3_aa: CSARPWKDTDTQYF
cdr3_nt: TGCAGTGCTAGACCCTGGAAGGACACAGATACGCAGTATTTT

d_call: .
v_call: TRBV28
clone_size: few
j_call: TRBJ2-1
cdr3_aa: CASRERAEYNEQFF
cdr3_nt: TGTGCCAGCAGAGAGAGGGCCGAATACAATGAGCAGTTCTTC

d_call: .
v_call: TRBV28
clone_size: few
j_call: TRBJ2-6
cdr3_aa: CASSLDEAPGANVLTF
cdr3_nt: TGTGCCAGCAGTTTAGACGAGGCTCCAGGGGCCAACGTCCTGACTTTC

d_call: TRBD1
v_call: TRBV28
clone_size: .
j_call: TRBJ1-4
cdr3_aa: CASSTWTGPNEKLFF
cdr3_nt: TGTGCCAGCAGTACCTGGACAGGGCCTAATGAAAAACTGTTTTTT

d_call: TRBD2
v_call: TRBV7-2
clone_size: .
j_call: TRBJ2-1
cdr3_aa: CASSLQLAGPYEQFF
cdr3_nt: TGTGCCAGCAGCTTACAACTAGCGGGACCCTATGAGCAGTTCTTC

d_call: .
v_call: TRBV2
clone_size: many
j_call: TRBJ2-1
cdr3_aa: CASSEGLASEQFF
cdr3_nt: TGTGCCAGCAGTGAGGGGCTAGCGAGTGAGCAGTTCTTC

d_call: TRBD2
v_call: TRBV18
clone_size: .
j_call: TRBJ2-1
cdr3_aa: CASSTLAGSSYNEQFF
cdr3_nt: TGTGCCAGCTCAACTCTAGCGGGAAGCTCCTACAATGAGCAGTTCTTC

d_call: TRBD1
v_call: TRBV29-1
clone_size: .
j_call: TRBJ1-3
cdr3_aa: CSDLRGTGNTIYF
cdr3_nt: TGCAGCGATCTCAGGGGGACTGGAAACACCATATATTTT

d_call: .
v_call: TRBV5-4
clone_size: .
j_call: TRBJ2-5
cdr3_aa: CASSLSYRVETQYF
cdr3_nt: TGTGCCAGCAGCTTGTCATACAGGGTTGAGACCCAGTACTTC

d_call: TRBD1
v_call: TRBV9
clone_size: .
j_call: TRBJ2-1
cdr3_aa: CASSARDRGLRTYYNEQFF
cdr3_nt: TGTGCCAGCAGCGCCCGGGACAGGGGACTAAGGACCTACTACAATGAGCAGTTCTTC

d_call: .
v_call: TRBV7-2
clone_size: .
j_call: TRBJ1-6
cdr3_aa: CASSLAMGGFSPLHF
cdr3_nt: TGTGCCAGCAGCTTAGCAATGGGGGGTTTCTCACCCCTCCACTTT

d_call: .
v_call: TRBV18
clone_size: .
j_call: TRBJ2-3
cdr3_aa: CASTIRQTTSTDTQYF
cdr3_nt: TGTGCCAGCACGATAAGACAAACAACTAGCACAGATACGCAGTATTTT

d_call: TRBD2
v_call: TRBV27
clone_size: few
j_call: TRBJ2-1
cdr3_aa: CATGTSGSYEQFF
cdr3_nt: TGTGCCACTGGGACTAGCGGGAGTTATGAGCAGTTCTTC

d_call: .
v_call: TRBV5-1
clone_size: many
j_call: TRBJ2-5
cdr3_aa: CASSLPTETQYF
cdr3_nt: TGCGCCAGCAGCTTACCAACAGAGACCCAGTACTTC

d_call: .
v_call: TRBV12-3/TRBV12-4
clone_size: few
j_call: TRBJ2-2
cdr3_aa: CASSLESGITGELFF
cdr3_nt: TGTGCCAGCAGTTTAGAATCCGGGATCACCGGGGAGCTGTTTTTT

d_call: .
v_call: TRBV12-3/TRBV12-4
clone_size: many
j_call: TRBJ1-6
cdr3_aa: CASSRPGGLNLHF
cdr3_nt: TGTGCCAGCAGTCGCCCCGGGGGGCTCAACCTCCACTTT

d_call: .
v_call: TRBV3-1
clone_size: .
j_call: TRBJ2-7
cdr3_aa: CASSPAAFYEQYF
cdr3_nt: TGTGCCAGCAGCCCCGCGGCGTTCTACGAGCAGTACTTC

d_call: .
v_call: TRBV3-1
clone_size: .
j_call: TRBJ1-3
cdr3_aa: CASTSVGRIIYF
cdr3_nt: TGTGCCAGCACAAGTGTTGGGAGGATCATATATTTT

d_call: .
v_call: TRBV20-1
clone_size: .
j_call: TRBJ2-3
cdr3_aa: CSARVTPTDTQYF
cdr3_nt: TGCAGTGCTCGCGTCACCCCAACAGATACGCAGTATTTT

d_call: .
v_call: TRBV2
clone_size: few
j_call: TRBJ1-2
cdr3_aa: CASGGRAGGYGYTF
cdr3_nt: TGTGCCAGCGGGGGCAGGGCAGGAGGCTATGGCTACACCTTC

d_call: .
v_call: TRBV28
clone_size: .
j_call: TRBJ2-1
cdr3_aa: CASSLPGGWGQFF
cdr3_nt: TGTGCCAGCAGTTTGCCAGGAGGTTGGGGGCAGTTCTTC

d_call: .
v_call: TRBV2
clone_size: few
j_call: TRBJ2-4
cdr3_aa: CASSGLTLREIAKNIQYF
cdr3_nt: TGTGCCAGCAGCGGGCTAACGTTGAGGGAAATAGCCAAAAACATTCAGTACTTC

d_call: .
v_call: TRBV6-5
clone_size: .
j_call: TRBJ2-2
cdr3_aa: CASSYSRIGTGELFF
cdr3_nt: TGTGCCAGCAGTTACTCTAGGATCGGAACCGGGGAGCTGTTTTTT

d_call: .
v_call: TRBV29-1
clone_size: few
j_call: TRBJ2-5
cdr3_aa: CSVTGWSETQYF
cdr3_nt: TGCAGCGTTACAGGGTGGTCAGAGACCCAGTACTTC

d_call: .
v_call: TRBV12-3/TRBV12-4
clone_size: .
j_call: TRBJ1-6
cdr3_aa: CASSFRGVRHSPLHF
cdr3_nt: TGTGCCAGCAGTTTCCGGGGAGTGAGGCATTCACCCCTCCACTTT

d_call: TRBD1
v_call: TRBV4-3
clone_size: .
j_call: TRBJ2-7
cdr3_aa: CASSQEDTGDPYEQYF
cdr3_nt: TGCGCCAGCAGCCAAGAGGACACAGGGGACCCGTACGAGCAGTACTTC